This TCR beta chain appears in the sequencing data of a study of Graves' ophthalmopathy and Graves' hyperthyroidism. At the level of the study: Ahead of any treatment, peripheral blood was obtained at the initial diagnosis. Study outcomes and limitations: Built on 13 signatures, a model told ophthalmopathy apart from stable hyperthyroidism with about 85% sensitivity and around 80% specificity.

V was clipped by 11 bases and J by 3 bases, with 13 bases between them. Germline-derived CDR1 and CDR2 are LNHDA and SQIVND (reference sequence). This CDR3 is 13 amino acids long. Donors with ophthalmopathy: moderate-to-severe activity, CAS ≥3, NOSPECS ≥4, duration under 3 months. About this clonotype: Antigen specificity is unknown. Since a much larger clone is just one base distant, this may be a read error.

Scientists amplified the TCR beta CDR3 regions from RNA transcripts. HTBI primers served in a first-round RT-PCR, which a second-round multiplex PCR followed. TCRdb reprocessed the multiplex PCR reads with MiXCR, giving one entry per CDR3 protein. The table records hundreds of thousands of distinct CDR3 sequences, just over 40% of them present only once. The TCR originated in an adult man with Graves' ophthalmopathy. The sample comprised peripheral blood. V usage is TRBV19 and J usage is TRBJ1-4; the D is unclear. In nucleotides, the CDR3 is TGTGCCGGTACGGGTCAGGCTAATGAAAAACTGTTTTTT. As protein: CAGTGQANEKLFF.